The T cell receptor beta chain under discussion was sequenced for a study of T cell clones after liver transplantation (dated 2019 in TCRdb). Broadly, across the study: ITN030ST, the source of the samples, was a randomized trial that attempted immunosuppression withdrawal within 2 years of liver transplantation. Donor-reactive T cell clones were identified by TCRbeta sequencing following a pre-transplant mixed lymphocyte reaction and were subsequently tracked in post-transplant blood. As an antigen-independent comparator for the donor-reactive sequences, third party-reactive TCRbeta sequences from pre-transplant MLRs were identified as well. Three of the eight recipients were HCV-positive; the others were transplanted for non-autoimmune, non-viral indications. No induction therapy was given to the subjects, and standard immunosuppression was administered until randomization at 12-24 months post-transplant. Tolerance meant complete immunosuppression withdrawal for at least one year without liver enzymes rising beyond twice the upper limit of normal. Blood samples were collected pre-transplant, pre-randomization before withdrawal, and post-randomization after either complete withdrawal or failed withdrawal. A cohort of 8 liver transplant recipients was studied, of whom 3 were classified as tolerant and 5 as non-tolerant. Broad study findings and their caveats: The conclusions were preliminary, being limited by small, heterogeneous patient numbers and by non-standardized post-transplant time points. When repertoire turnover was accounted for, significantly reduced detection of donor-reactive sequences was found in 7 of 8 subjects for CD4 and in 8 of 8 subjects for CD8. Circulating donor-reactive CD4 TCRbeta sequences fell significantly post-transplant in 5 of 8 subjects, irrespective of tolerance or HCV status. Because allograft tissue specimens were not available, migration of donor-reactive T cells into the graft, rather than deletion, may have occurred. In a couple of subjects, low numbers of available donor cells limited the measurable donor-reactive repertoire. Donor-reactive sequences decreased more than third party-reactive sequences, which suggests partial antigen-specific deletion that was not related to withdrawal success.

Thawed unstimulated PBMCs were stained for CD3, CD4 and CD8 and FACS-sorted into CD3+CD4+ and CD3+CD8+ populations. All 8 studied subjects were randomized to withdrawal of immunosuppression. The Qiagen DNeasy Blood and Tissue Kit was used to isolate genomic DNA. A few counts support this clone. Its antigen has not been determined. The record has no base qualities; no much larger clone is one base away. High-throughput TCRbeta CDR3 sequencing of frozen genomic DNA was performed by immunoSEQ, including PCR amplification, mapping, bias correction and internal controls. The original pipeline was this. Only productive rearrangements were retained, with each unique TCRbeta sequence defined by its CDR3 nucleotide sequence together with its V and J gene. For a sequence to be called donor-reactive, it needed a frequency of at least 0.01% and at least 5-fold expansion in CFSE-low cells compared with unstimulated pre-transplant cells. Minimum frequency thresholds were set for each subject based on the unstimulated sample with the lowest template count, ensuring at least 90% detection power. Repertoire turnover was measured by Jensen-Shannon divergence between the top 1000 TCRbeta sequences post- and pre-transplant. Changes in detection of donor-reactive sequences were assessed with two-sided Fisher's exact tests. The source is immuneACCESS, and TCRdb retained only in-frame sequences with V and J called. Part of the clones is not carried over; for the studies checked, unresolved V genes explain less than half of this, and the remainder is unexplained. For V, J and clone size, that table is used; D and trimming come from the DNA. A total of tens of thousands of clones appear in this sample, around 70% of them only once. The ten most abundant clones make up approximately 3% of the sample.

Reading from cysteine to phenylalanine, the CDR3 counts 13 amino acids. Only the CDR3 region is kept as DNA, spanning 39 bases read in frame from base 1. The germline V and J ends show losses of 0 bases and 7 bases respectively, and no gene match explains 2 bases of the junction. The germline V gene encodes CDR1 GTSNPN and CDR2 SVGIG (reference sequence). The sequence links TRBV30 to TRBJ2-5, with 10 central nucleotides matching TRBD2. The receptor comes from a human patient who received a liver transplant. Some T cells seen after a transplant may have their origin in the graft donor. This specimen was CD4+ T cells from blood, taken at the approximately 15-month timepoint. This receptor carries the CDR3 CAWSVASGGTQYF. The bases read TGTGCCTGGAGTGTGGCTAGCGGGGGGACCCAGTACTTC.